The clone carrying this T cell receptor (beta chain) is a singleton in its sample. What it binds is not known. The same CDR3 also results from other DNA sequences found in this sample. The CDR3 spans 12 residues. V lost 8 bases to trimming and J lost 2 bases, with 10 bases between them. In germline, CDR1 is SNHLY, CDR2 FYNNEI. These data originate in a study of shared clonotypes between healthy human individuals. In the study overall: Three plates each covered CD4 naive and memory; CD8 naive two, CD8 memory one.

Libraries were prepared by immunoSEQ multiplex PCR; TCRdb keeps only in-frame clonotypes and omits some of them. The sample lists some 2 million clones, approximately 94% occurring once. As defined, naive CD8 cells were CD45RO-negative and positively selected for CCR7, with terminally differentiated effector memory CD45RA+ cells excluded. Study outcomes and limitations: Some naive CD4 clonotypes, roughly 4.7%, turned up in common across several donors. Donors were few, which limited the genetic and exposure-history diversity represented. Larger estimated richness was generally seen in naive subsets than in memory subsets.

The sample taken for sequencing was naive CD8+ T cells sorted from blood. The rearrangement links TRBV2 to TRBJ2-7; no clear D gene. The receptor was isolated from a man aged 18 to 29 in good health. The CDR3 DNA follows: TGTGCCAGCCTGGGCGGTACCTACGAGCAGTACTTC. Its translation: CASLGGTYEQYF.